This passage covers 27 T cell receptor beta chains from one sample sequenced in a study of shared clonotypes between healthy human individuals (TCRdb year 2020). To prepare the library, the immunoSEQ multiplex PCR assay was applied. Here the immuneACCESS table is served through TCRdb, limited to in-frame sequences with V and J called. Missing clones are a known gap in these copies; in checked studies unresolved V genes cover under half, and the rest lacks a known reason. In all, the sample holds around 690,000 clones, and 80% to 95% of those were seen once. The top ten clones comprise more than 30% of the sample. The sample consisted of memory CD8+ T cells from PBMCs. This specimen's cell subset or site label, per the study, means: CD45RO+ cells pooled with CCR7-negative TemRA cells. The receptors stem from a man between 18 and 35 years old in good health. Some clones in this sample may be carry-over from other donors' samples.

This clone showed up just a few times. The gene calls are TRBV10-1 and TRBJ1-1, with D possibly TRBD1 on 6 matching bases. Germline assignment: CDR1 WNHNN and CDR2 SYGVQD (reference sequence). Trimming cost V 5 bases and J 5 bases, with 12 bases left between them. The CDR3 has 13 residues. This CDR3 reads CASSTGAHTEAFF. Written as DNA, the CDR3 is TGCGCCAGCAGTACGGGGGCGCATACTGAAGCTTTCTTT.

The gene calls are TRBV7-3 and TRBJ1-5; D might be TRBD1 (5 bases). Germline V gene data show CDR1 as SGHTA and CDR2 as FQGTGA. Trimming removed 0 bases at V and 3 bases at J, with 9 bases between. The CDR3 covers 15 residues. For the CDR3, the DNA is TGTGCCAGCAGCTTAACGGGGGGGAACAATCAGCCCCAGCATTTT. Amino acid sequence: CASSLTGGNNQPQHF.

CDR3 in amino acids: CSVAGGSRSYEQYF. The CDR3 nucleotides read TGCAGCGTTGCAGGTGGGAGCCGCTCCTACGAGCAGTACTTC. V usage is TRBV29-1 and J usage is TRBJ2-5; possibly TRBD2 for D (5 bases). TRBJ2-7 explains the end of the DNA better; the J call may be wrong. Germline values: CDR1 SQVTM, CDR2 ANQGSEA. This CDR3 has 14 amino acids.

The gene calls are TRBV11-2 and TRBJ1-5, with TRBD1 identical over 7 bases. The CDR3 loop spans 12 amino acids. The germline gives CDR1 SGHAT, CDR2 FQNNGV. After removal of 5 bases from V and 8 bases from J, the junction contained 3 bases not matched to a gene. CDR3 sequence reads: CASSRTGEPQHF. CDR3 bases: TGTGCCAGCAGCCGAACAGGGGAGCCCCAGCATTTT.

J is TRBJ1-2 and V is TRBV27; 8 positions match TRBD1. Germline V gene data show CDR1 as MNHEY and CDR2 as SMNVEV (reference sequence). V lost 5 bases and J lost 3; bases outside the gene matches: 2. This CDR3 region has 13 residues. DNA of the CDR3: TGTGCCAGCAGTGCACAGGGGGACTATGGCTACACCTTC. Its protein is CASSAQGDYGYTF.

This clone was seen only once. The chain is built from TRBV5-1 and TRBJ2-4; tentative D call: TRBD1 (5 bases). Trimming stripped 3 bases from V and 8 bases from J, with 15 bases between. This CDR3 is 14 amino acids long. The germline gives CDR1 SGHRS, CDR2 YFSETQ. CDR3 region: CASSSTVRRDIQYF. In nucleotides, the CDR3 is TGCGCCAGCAGCTCGACAGTGCGTAGGGACATTCAGTACTTC.

This chain's CDR3 is CAWSVLEGKSYEQYF. As DNA, the CDR3 is TGTGCCTGGAGTGTACTTGAGGGTAAAAGCTACGAGCAGTACTTC. V gene TRBV30 combines with J gene TRBJ2-7; maybe TRBD2 (5 bases). The V and J ends lost 0 bases and 3 bases respectively, with 15 bases between them. Germline V gene sequence: CDR1 GTSNPN, CDR2 SVGIG (reference sequence). This CDR3 is built from 15 residues.

The chain carries TRBV9 and TRBJ2-5; 7 nucleotides agree with TRBD2. Looked up from germline, CDR1 is SGDLS and CDR2 is YYNGEE. The CDR3 is made up of 15 amino acids. The V segment lost 4 bases and the J segment 2 bases; nucleotides outside the gene matches: 8. The CDR3 bases are TGTGCCAGCAGCCCACACCGGGACTATCAAGAGACCCAGTACTTC. It encodes CASSPHRDYQETQYF.

The rearrangement joins TRBV4-3 to TRBJ2-2; D is undetermined. V was shortened by 1 base and J by 6 bases, with 9 bases between the two germline ends. CDR3 length equals 14 residues. Germline lookup yields CDR1 LGHNA and CDR2 YSLEER. Written as DNA, the CDR3 is TGCGCCAGCAGCCAAGGCCGAAGCCCCGGGGAGCTGTTTTTT. Translating gives CASSQGRSPGELFF.

The gene calls are TRBV27 and TRBJ1-1, with 9 bases identical to TRBD1. Losses at the gene ends were 4 bases for V and 4 bases for J; bases not matched to a gene: 10. The V gene's germline CDR1 is MNHEY and CDR2 SMNVEV (reference sequence). The CDR3 has 16 amino acids. The chain's CDR3 is CASSWNRGLVGTEAFF. CDR3 nucleotide sequence: TGTGCCAGCAGTTGGAACAGGGGGCTTGTAGGCACTGAAGCTTTCTTT.

The CDR3 reads CASSLPVLAGVPDTQYF. The CDR3, as DNA: TGTGCCAGCAGCTTACCCGTACTAGCGGGAGTTCCAGATACGCAGTATTTT. The J gene is TRBJ2-3, the V gene TRBV7-9; TRBD2 matches at 11 bases. With V trimmed by 2 bases and J by 4 bases, 8 bases remained unmatched. The CDR3 has 17 residues. The germline V gene has CDR1 SEHNR and CDR2 FQNEAQ (reference sequence).

The V and J genes are TRBV6-1 and TRBJ2-7; 8 positions match TRBD2. The CDR3 runs 15 residues. J was trimmed by 6 bases and V by 6 bases; bases with no gene match: 13. Germline V gives CDR1 MNHNS, CDR2 SASEGT. The CDR3 sequence: CASSLPVAGSVEQYF. The CDR3 DNA is TGTGCCAGCAGCCTACCGGTAGCGGGATCGGTCGAGCAGTACTTC.

This clone has just one count. The chain recombines TRBV2 with TRBJ2-2; D remains ambiguous. The germline gives CDR1 SNHLY, CDR2 FYNNEI. The CDR3 has 15 residues. Between the trimmed V and J ends, which lost 3 bases and 1 base, there was a span of 9 bases. CDR3 region: CASSDWQLNTGELFF. CDR3 nucleotide sequence: TGTGCCAGCAGTGATTGGCAACTGAACACCGGGGAGCTGTTTTTT.

The genes are TRBV9 and TRBJ2-2; D is possibly TRBD2 (5 bases). CDR1 SGDLS and CDR2 YYNGEE come from the germline V gene. CDR3 length: 12 amino acids. V was cut by 3 bases and J by 6 bases, with 6 bases left in between. The DNA for the CDR3 is TGTGCCAGCAGCGCCGGGGCCGGGGAGCTGTTTTTT. Its translation is CASSAGAGELFF.

The V gene is TRBV2, the J gene TRBJ2-1; TRBD1 aligns across 7 bases. V trimming: 6 bases; J trimming: 3 bases; junction bases outside the gene matches: 8. Germline-derived CDR1 and CDR2 are SNHLY and FYNNEI. The length of the CDR3 is 15 residues. This CDR3 is CASSLGTEYYNEQFF. Written as DNA, the CDR3 is TGTGCCAGCAGCCTGGGGACAGAGTACTACAATGAGCAGTTCTTC.

This clone was picked up one time. The chain has TRBV9 and TRBJ2-7, with D perhaps assigned TRBD1 or TRBD2 (5 bases each). The CDR3 has 16 amino acids. Trimming cost V 2 bases and J 5 bases, with 20 bases left between them. Germline CDR1 is SGDLS and CDR2 is YYNGEE. CDR3 sequence reads: CASSVGGAVSVHEQYF. The DNA of the CDR3 is TGTGCCAGCAGCGTTGGGGGAGCCGTTAGTGTCCACGAGCAGTACTTC.

The chain combines TRBV25-1 with TRBJ2-5; TRBD1 agrees at 9 bases. Germline CDR1 reads MGHDK; CDR2 reads SYGVNS. The CDR3 runs to 16 residues. With 2 bases clipped from V and 0 bases from J, the junction kept 4 bases outside the gene matches. CDR3 nucleotides: TGTGCCAGCAGTGAACGTCGGGACAGGGACCAAGAGACCCAGTACTTC. Encoded protein: CASSERRDRDQETQYF.

Only a few counts were recorded for this clone. Written as DNA, the CDR3 is TGTGCCAGCACGGGAGGGATATACAATGAGCAGTTCTTC. It translates to CASTGGIYNEQFF. The chain employs TRBV7-9 and TRBJ2-1; the match to TRBD2 covers 8 bases. Per germline, CDR1 SEHNR and CDR2 FQNEAQ (reference sequence). This CDR3 has 13 amino acids. J lost 4 bases, V lost 7 bases, and 3 bases had no gene match. Using reference TRBV7-9 and TRBJ2-1 for the parts outside the CDR3, the full variable domain is DTGVSQNPRHKITKRGQNVTFRCDPISEHNRLYWYRQTLGQGPEFLTYFQNEAQLEKSRLLSDRFSAERPKGSFSTLEIQRTEQGDSAMYLCASTGGIYNEQFFGPGTRLTVL.

This clone was recorded many times. This sequence joins TRBV7-9 and TRBJ1-1; D may be TRBD1 (5 bases). The CDR3 totals 13 residues. The V gene's germline CDR1 is SEHNR and CDR2 FQNEAQ (reference sequence). V was clipped by 8 bases and J by 9 bases, with 19 bases between them. CDR3 coding DNA: TGTGCCAGCGCCCCGGGCGGGACGGTTAAAGCTTTCTTT. Protein: CASAPGGTVKAFF.

This clone was counted once. This rearrangement joins TRBV7-2 to TRBJ1-5; D not resolved. CDR1 SGHTA and CDR2 FQGNSA come from the germline V gene. Trimming took off 2 bases at V and 3 bases at J, with 11 bases between the two ends. CDR3 length equals 15 residues. CDR3 in DNA: TGTGCCAGCAGCTTACTTTTCGGGAACAATCAGCCCCAGCATTTT. It specifies CASSLLFGNNQPQHF.

Of note for this clone: The same CDR3 can be traced to other DNA sequences in this sample. The gene calls are TRBV5-1 and TRBJ1-1; TRBD1 is a possible D gene (5 bases). The CDR3 consists of 13 residues. Germline V CDR1 and CDR2: SGHRS, YFSETQ. The V gene lost 2 bases and the J gene lost 1 base, with 6 bases spanning the gap. The CDR3 loop is CASSLTGNTEAFF. The CDR3 coding sequence is TGCGCCAGCAGCTTAACAGGGAACACTGAAGCTTTCTTT.

V is TRBV7-9 and J is TRBJ2-5; the match to TRBD1 covers 8 bases. In germline, CDR1 is SEHNR, CDR2 FQNEAQ (reference sequence). The CDR3 is 15 residues long. The trim removed 5 bases at V and 1 base at J, leaving 6 bases unmatched. This CDR3 reads CASSQRTGTQETQYF. The CDR3 bases are TGTGCCAGCAGCCAACGGACAGGGACCCAAGAGACCCAGTACTTC.

The chain combines TRBV11-2 with TRBJ2-3; D is unclear. The CDR3 is made up of 12 amino acids. The V end was cut by 5 bases, the J end by 10 bases, with 13 bases between. CDR1 SGHAT and CDR2 FQNNGV come from the germline V gene. CDR3 amino acids: CASSPRSPAQYF. For the CDR3, the DNA is TGTGCCAGCAGCCCCCGCTCCCCTGCGCAGTATTTT.

Only one count was recorded for this clone. V usage is TRBV28 and J usage is TRBJ2-3; 7 positions match TRBD2. The ends lost 5 bases at V and 5 bases at J; junction bases unmatched: 7. This CDR3 has 14 residues. Germline V gives CDR1 MDHEN, CDR2 SYDVKM. CDR3 sequence: CASSIAGVLDTQYF. CDR3 nucleotide sequence: TGTGCCAGCAGTATCGCGGGAGTGCTAGATACGCAGTATTTT.

V gene TRBV7-9 combines with J gene TRBJ2-1; D gene unclear. Germline CDR1 SEHNR, CDR2 FQNEAQ (reference sequence). The V and J ends lost 6 bases and 5 bases respectively, with 14 bases between them. The CDR3 runs to 14 residues. The CDR3 DNA reads as TGTGCCAGCAGTCCTCCTGGCTCAAACAATGAGCAGTTCTTC. Encoded protein: CASSPPGSNNEQFF.

The chain has TRBV5-1 and TRBJ1-2; 10 bases agree with TRBD1. The junction had 11 bases not matched to a gene; V was cut back by 4 bases and J by 5 bases. Per germline, CDR1 SGHRS and CDR2 YFSETQ. CDR3 length: 16 residues. The CDR3 DNA sequence: TGCGCCAGCAGCCTATCGACAGGGGGCGCTACTTATGGCTACACCTTC. It translates to CASSLSTGGATYGYTF.

For this clone: The same CDR3 is also encoded by other DNA sequences in this sample. The CDR3: CASSSDGSSYNEQFF. In DNA, the CDR3 is TGTGCCAGCAGCTCCGACGGTAGCTCCTACAATGAGCAGTTCTTC. This chain connects TRBV7-3 to TRBJ2-1; no reliable D call. The CDR3 is 15 amino acids. Per the germline V gene, CDR1 is SGHTA and CDR2 is FQGTGA. V lost 4 bases, J lost 0 bases, and 10 bases lay in between.